The 10 T cell receptor beta chains in this list originate from one sample, sequenced in a study of T cells in Graves' hyperthyroidism and ophthalmopathy. Researchers amplified the TCR beta CDR3 regions from RNA transcripts. The study used the HTBI primer set for a first-round RT-PCR of the TCR CDR3. TCRdb redid the calling of the multiplex PCR reads with MiXCR, one entry per CDR3 protein. The table has hundreds of thousands of distinct CDR3 sequences, 14% seen once. The source material was blood. The origin of the receptors is a woman aged 18-35 years with Graves' hyperthyroidism.

This clonotype has a handful of counts. The chain joins TRBV18 to TRBJ2-7; the D is unclear. The CDR3 contains 14 residues. Trimming stripped 0 bases from V and 0 bases from J, with 6 bases between. CDR1 is KGHSH and CDR2 is LQKENI in the germline V gene. The CDR3 nucleotides are TGTGCCAGCTCACCACCTCAGAGCTCCTACGAGCAGTACTTC. It specifies CASSPPQSSYEQYF.

This chain connects TRBV2 to TRBJ2-7; D may correspond to TRBD1 or TRBD2 (5 bases each). Looked up from germline, CDR1 is SNHLY and CDR2 is FYNNEI. V was pared by 4 bases and J by 6 bases, with 10 bases between. This CDR3 comprises 12 residues. The CDR3 DNA follows: TGTGCCAGCAGTGGATCGGGGCTCGAGCAGTACTTC. Translating gives CASSGSGLEQYF.

This clonotype was picked up many times. V gene TRBV11-1 combines with J gene TRBJ1-1; possible D gene TRBD1, 5 bases. V was trimmed by 3 bases and J by 3 bases, leaving 14 bases between them. CDR1 and CDR2 from the germline V gene are SGHAT and FQDESV (reference sequence). The CDR3 runs 15 residues. The CDR3 DNA reads TGTGCCAGCAGCTTCAGTAAGGGGTTGCACACTGAAGCTTTCTTT. It codes for CASSFSKGLHTEAFF.

A few counts support this clonotype. This chain joins TRBV20-1 and TRBJ2-6; D ambiguous. This CDR3 has 12 amino acids. The V end was cut by 6 bases, the J end by 3 bases, with 6 bases between. Looked up from germline, CDR1 is DFQATT and CDR2 is SNEGSKA (reference sequence). The CDR3: CSATSGANVLTF. Written as DNA, the CDR3 is TGCAGTGCAACGAGTGGGGCCAACGTCCTGACTTTC.

The chain carries TRBV28 and TRBJ2-3; D not certain. V lost 6 bases, J lost 4 bases, and 11 bases lay in between. The CDR3 has 13 residues. CDR1 is MDHEN and CDR2 is SYDVKM in the germline V gene. CDR3 amino acids: CASSPHLPDTQYF. CDR3 nucleotides: TGTGCCAGCAGCCCACACCTTCCAGATACGCAGTATTTT.

This clonotype came up many times. V is TRBV6-1 and J is TRBJ2-1; D is possibly TRBD1 (6 bases). CDR1 is MNHNS and CDR2 is SASEGT in the germline V gene. This CDR3 has 14 amino acids. V lost 3 bases and J lost 7, with 13 bases in between. The CDR3: CASSEGLQGNEQFF. The CDR3 nucleotides are TGTGCCAGCAGTGAGGGCTTACAGGGTAATGAGCAGTTCTTC.

There are a few counts of this clonotype. The genes are TRBV2 and TRBJ2-7, with 9 bases matching TRBD1. CDR3 size: 12 residues. Germline trimming cut 6 bases from V and 7 bases from J; bases unmatched to any gene: 4. Germline V gene data show CDR1 as SNHLY and CDR2 as FYNNEI. The CDR3 spells CASRDRGWEQYF. The CDR3 region has the DNA TGTGCCAGCAGGGACAGGGGTTGGGAGCAGTACTTC.

There are many counts of this clonotype. The rearrangement uses TRBV12-3 or TRBV12-4 and TRBJ1-5; 11 nucleotides align to TRBD1. CDR3 length equals 18 residues. V shed 4 bases, J shed 1 base, and the junction held 9 bases outside the gene matches. The CDR3 region is CASSSGTGGVKSNQPQHF. The CDR3 DNA reads TGTGCCAGCAGTTCCGGGACAGGGGGGGTGAAAAGCAATCAGCCCCAGCATTTT.

This clonotype appeared a few times. V and J are TRBV10-3 and TRBJ2-1; D remains ambiguous. Trimming shortened V by 7 bases and J by 7 bases, and 14 bases separated the two germline ends. In germline, CDR1 is ENHRY, CDR2 SYGVKD. This CDR3 is 13 amino acids long. The CDR3 is CAIKGGSANEQFF. DNA for the CDR3: TGTGCCATCAAGGGCGGATCGGCGAATGAGCAGTTCTTC.

This clonotype was detected many times. V is TRBV11-2 and J is TRBJ1-2; 10 nucleotides agree with TRBD1. V gave up 7 bases and J gave up 1 base; unmatched junction bases: 6. Germline CDR1 reads SGHAT; CDR2 reads FQNNGV. This CDR3 contains 15 residues. The CDR3 DNA follows: TGTGCCAGCAACCGACAGGGGGCAAGTAACTATGGCTACACCTTC. Its translation is CASNRQGASNYGYTF.